This TCR beta chain was retrieved from a study of patients and donors after allogeneic stem cell transplantation. The V end was cut by 5 bases, the J end by 0 bases, with 14 bases between. CDR3 length: 15 amino acids. CDR1 is DFQATT, CDR2 SNEGSKA, per germline (reference sequence). TCRdb re-derived calls from the RT-PCR reads in MiXCR, one entry per CDR3 protein. The data hold tens of thousands of distinct CDR3 sequences, with less than 30% observed a single time. This sequence joins TRBV20-1 and TRBJ1-3; no clear D. This receptor was taken from a human donor who was either an allogeneic HSCT recipient or a stem cell or donor lymphocyte infusion donor (not recorded which). It is not recorded whose cells these are; they may come from a transplant donor. Sequencing was performed on blood, either unsorted or a sorted T cell fraction (not recorded which). This CDR3 is CSAQDWASSGNTIYF. CDR3 in DNA: TGCAGTGCTCAGGATTGGGCCTCCTCTGGAAACACCATATATTTT.